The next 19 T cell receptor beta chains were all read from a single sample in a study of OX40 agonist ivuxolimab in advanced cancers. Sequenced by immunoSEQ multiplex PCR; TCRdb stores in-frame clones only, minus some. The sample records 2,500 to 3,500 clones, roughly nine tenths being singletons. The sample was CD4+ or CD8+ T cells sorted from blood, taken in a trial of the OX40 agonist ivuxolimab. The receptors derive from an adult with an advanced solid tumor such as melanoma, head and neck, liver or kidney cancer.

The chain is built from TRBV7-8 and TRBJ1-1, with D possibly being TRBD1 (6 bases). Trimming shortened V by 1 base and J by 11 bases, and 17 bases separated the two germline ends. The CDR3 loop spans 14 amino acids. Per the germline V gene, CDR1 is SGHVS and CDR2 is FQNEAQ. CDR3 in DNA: TGTGCCAGCAGCTTAGACGAGGTGAGGGGGGAGGCTTTCTTT. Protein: CASSLDEVRGEAFF. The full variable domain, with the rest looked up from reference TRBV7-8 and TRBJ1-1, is GAGVSQSPRYKVAKRGQDVALRCDPISGHVSLFWYQQALGQGPEFLTYFQNEAQLDKSGLPSDRFFAERPEGSVSTLKIQRTQQEDSAVYLCASSLDEVRGEAFFGQGTRLTVV.

The CDR3 nucleotides read TGTGCCAGCAGTCCGACAAAAGACTATGGCTACACCTTC. This gives the protein CASSPTKDYGYTF. This sequence joins TRBV6-6 and TRBJ1-2; D gene uncertain. Germline V gene data show CDR1 as MNHNY and CDR2 as SVGAGI (reference sequence). This CDR3 spans 13 amino acids. V was trimmed by 5 bases and J by 3 bases, leaving 10 bases between them.

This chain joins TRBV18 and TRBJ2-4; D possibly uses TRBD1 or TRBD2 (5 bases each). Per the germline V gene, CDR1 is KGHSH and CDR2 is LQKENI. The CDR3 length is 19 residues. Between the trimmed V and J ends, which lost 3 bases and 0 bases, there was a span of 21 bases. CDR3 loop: CASSPRRDGVDVAKNIQYF. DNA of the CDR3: TGTGCCAGCTCACCTAGAAGGGACGGGGTTGATGTAGCCAAAAACATTCAGTACTTC.

The CDR3 nucleotides are TGTGCCAGCAGCTTTGGTCACCTCCAAGAGACCCAGTACTTC. Translated: CASSFGHLQETQYF. The chain combines TRBV11-2 with TRBJ2-5; D gene ambiguous. The CDR3 sequence is 14 residues long. Trimming removed 3 bases at V and 1 base at J, with 9 bases between. Germline lookup yields CDR1 SGHAT and CDR2 FQNNGV.

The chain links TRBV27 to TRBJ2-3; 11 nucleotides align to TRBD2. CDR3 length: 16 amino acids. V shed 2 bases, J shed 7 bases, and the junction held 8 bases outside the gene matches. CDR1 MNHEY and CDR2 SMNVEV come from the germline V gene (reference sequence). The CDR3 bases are TGTGCCAGCAGTTTACGAGCTAGCGGGGGGACAAATACGCAGTATTTT. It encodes CASSLRASGGTNTQYF.

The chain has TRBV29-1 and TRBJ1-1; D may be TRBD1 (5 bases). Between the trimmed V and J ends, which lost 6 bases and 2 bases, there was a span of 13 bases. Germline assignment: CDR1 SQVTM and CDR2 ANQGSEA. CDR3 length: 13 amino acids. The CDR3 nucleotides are TGCAGCGTAGTCCGGGACGGCAACACTGAAGCTTTCTTT. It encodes CSVVRDGNTEAFF.

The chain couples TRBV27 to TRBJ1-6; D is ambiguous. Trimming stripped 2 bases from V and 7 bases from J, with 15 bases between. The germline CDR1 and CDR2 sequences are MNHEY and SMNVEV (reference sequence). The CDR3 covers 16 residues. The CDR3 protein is CASSLKVEVLNSPLHF. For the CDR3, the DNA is TGTGCCAGCAGTTTAAAGGTCGAAGTTCTGAATTCACCCCTCCACTTT.

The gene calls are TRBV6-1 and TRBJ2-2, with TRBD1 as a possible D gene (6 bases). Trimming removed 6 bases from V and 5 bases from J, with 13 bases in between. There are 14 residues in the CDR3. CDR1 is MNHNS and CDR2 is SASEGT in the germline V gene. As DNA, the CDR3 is TGTGCCAGCAGGAGAGGGGGTGGGACCGGGGAGCTGTTTTTT. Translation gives CASRRGGGTGELFF.

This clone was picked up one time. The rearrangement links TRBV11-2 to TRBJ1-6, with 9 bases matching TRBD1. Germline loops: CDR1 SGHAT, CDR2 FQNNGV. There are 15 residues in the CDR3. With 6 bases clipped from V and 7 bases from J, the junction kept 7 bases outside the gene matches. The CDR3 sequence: CASRGGTGTNSPLHF. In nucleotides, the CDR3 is TGTGCCAGCAGAGGCGGGACAGGGACAAATTCACCCCTCCACTTT.

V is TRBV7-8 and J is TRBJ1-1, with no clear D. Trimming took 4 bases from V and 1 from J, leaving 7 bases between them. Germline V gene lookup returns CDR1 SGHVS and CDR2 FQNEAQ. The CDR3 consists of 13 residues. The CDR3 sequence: CASSSRGNTEAFF. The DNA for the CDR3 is TGTGCCAGCAGCTCCCGAGGGAACACTGAAGCTTTCTTT. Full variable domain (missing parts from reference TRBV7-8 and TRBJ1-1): GAGVSQSPRYKVAKRGQDVALRCDPISGHVSLFWYQQALGQGPEFLTYFQNEAQLDKSGLPSDRFFAERPEGSVSTLKIQRTQQEDSAVYLCASSSRGNTEAFFGQGTRLTVV.

This chain's CDR3 is CASTSGQGAADTQYF. The CDR3 coding sequence is TGTGCCAGTACCTCGGGACAGGGGGCCGCAGATACGCAGTATTTT. The V and J genes are TRBV19 and TRBJ2-3; 12 positions match TRBD1. The CDR3 is 15 residues long. Unmatched junction bases numbered 6, after V lost 7 bases and J lost 4 bases. The germline CDR1 and CDR2 sequences are LNHDA and SQIVND (reference sequence).

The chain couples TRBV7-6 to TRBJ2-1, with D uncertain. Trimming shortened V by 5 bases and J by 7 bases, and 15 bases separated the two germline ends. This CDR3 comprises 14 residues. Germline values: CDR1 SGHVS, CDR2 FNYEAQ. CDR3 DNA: TGTGCCAGCAGCGATCGAAGGGCCCAGAATGAGCAGTTCTTC. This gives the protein CASSDRRAQNEQFF.

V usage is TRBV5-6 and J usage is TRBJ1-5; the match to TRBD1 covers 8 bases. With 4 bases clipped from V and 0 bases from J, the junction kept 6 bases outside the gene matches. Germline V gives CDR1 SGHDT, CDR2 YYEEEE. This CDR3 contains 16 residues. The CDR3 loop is CASSRLTGDSNQPQHF. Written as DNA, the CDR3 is TGTGCCAGCAGCCGCCTGACAGGGGATAGCAATCAGCCCCAGCATTTT.

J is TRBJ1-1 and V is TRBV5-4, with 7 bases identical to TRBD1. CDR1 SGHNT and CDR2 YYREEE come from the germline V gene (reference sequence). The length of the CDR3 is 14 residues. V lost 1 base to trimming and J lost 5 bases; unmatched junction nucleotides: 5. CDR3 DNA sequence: TGTGCCAGCAGCTTGCAGGGGGTAATAACTGAAGCTTTCTTT. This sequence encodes CASSLQGVITEAFF.

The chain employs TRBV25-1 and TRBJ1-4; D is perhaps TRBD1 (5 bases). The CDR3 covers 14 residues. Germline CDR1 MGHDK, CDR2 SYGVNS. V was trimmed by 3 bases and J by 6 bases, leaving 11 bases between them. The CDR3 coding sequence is TGTGCCAGCAGTGACCCAGGGAAGGATGAAAAACTGTTTTTT. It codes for CASSDPGKDEKLFF.

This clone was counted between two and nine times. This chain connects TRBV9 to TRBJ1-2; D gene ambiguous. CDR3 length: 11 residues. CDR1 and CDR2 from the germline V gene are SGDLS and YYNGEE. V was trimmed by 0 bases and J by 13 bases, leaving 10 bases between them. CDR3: CASSVGRYSTF. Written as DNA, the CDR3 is TGTGCCAGCAGCGTAGGTAGGTATAGCACCTTC. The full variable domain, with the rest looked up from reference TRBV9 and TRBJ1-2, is DSGVTQTPKHLITATGQRVTLRCSPRSGDLSVYWYQQSLDQGLQFLIQYYNGEERAKGNILERFSAQQFPDLHSELNLSSLELGDSALYFCASSVGRYSTFGSGTRLTVV.

The CDR3 sequence is CASSRSKTSGEETQYF. The CDR3, as DNA: TGCGCCAGCTCCAGATCCAAAACTAGCGGGGAAGAGACCCAGTACTTC. V gene TRBV5-1 combines with J gene TRBJ2-5, with 10 bases lining up with TRBD2. Germline V gene lookup returns CDR1 SGHRS and CDR2 YFSETQ. This CDR3 has 16 amino acids. V was pared by 7 bases and J by 3 bases, with 12 bases of the junction left unmatched.

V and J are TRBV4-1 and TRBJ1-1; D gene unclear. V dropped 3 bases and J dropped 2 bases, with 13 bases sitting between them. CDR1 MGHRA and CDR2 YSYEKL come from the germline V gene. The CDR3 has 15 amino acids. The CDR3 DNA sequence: TGCGCCAGCAGCCAGGCCCTCGGCATTAACACTGAAGCTTTCTTT. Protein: CASSQALGINTEAFF.

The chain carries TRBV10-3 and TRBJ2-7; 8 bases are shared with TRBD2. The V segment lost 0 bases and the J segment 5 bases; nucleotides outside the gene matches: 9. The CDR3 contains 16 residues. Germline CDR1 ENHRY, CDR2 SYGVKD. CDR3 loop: CAISESWGSGANEQYF. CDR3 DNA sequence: TGTGCCATCAGTGAGTCGTGGGGTAGCGGGGCCAACGAGCAGTACTTC.